This T cell receptor beta chain was recovered during a study of cytomegalovirus exposure and HLA in healthy donors. Study-wide background: Earlier sequencing of some 180 million T cells yielded around 100 million unique TCR beta sequences. Counted in an early data release were tens of millions of unique TCRs from HLA-typed donors.

V was cut by 2 bases and J by 2 bases, with 10 bases left in between. From germline, CDR1 is SGHTA and CDR2 FQGTGA. The CDR3 spans 16 residues. The PCR made use of 60 Vbeta and 13 Jbeta primers. TCRdb keeps only in-frame clones here, not all; method: immunoSEQ multiplex PCR. The table shows about 170,000 clones, with over 65% occurring only once. The chain combines TRBV7-3 with TRBJ2-6; D is perhaps TRBD2 (7 bases). The material sequenced was PBMCs. This TCR was recovered from a middle-aged man in good health and CMV-seropositive. The CDR3 coding sequence is TGTGCCAGCAGCTTAGCGGGGGCCGCTGGGGCCAACGTCCTGACTTTC. Protein sequence: CASSLAGAAGANVLTF. Full variable domain (remainder filled in from reference TRBV7-3 and TRBJ2-6): GAGVSQTPSNKVTEKGKYVELRCDPISGHTALYWYRQSLGQGPEFLIYFQGTGAADDSGLPNDRFFAVRPEGSVSTLKIQRTERGDSAVYLCASSLAGAAGANVLTFGAGSRLTVL.